This TCR beta chain was observed in a study of blood T cell repertoires in COVID-19. In the study overall: Sites across the United States, Italy and Spain contributed samples from acute and convalescent COVID-19. In each case, the material was cDNA or gDNA derived from T cells, B-cell-depleted T cells, or PBMCs.

Per the authors' pipeline: Reference gene primer amplification gave estimated nucleated cell counts. The assay was immunoSEQ multiplex PCR, and TCRdb's table has in-frame clones only and misses some. The V and J calls and clone size were taken over from that table, and D and trimming were inferred from the DNA. Seen here are 95,000 to 150,000 clones, approximately 81% observed once, and the top ten hold 3.9%. Germline-derived CDR1 and CDR2 are SGHNT and YYREEE (reference sequence). The CDR3 has 14 amino acids. Trimming took 1 base from V and 0 from J, leaving 5 bases between them. The receptor comes from a man in his 60s with acute or convalescent COVID-19. This chain uses TRBV5-4 with TRBJ1-3; a weak D match, TRBD1 (5 bases). Input material: peripheral blood. The CDR3 DNA sequence: TGTGCCAGCAGCTTGCAGGGCTCTGGAAACACCATATATTTT. Protein product: CASSLQGSGNTIYF.